The rows below give T cell receptor beta chains drawn from one sample of a study of cytomegalovirus exposure and HLA in healthy donors. Repertoires were generated with immunoSEQ multiplex PCR, while TCRdb's copy carries only in-frame clones and drops some. The profile shows 59,000 or so clones, approximately 83% of them singletons. Sequenced: PBMCs. Source of these receptors: a female donor in good health and CMV-seronegative. The CDR3 runs from the conserved cysteine through the conserved F or W. The D gene is left open where the match is weak. The size of a clone is reported for some rows only, either as once, few or many, or as a class for expanded clones.

cdr3_length j_call v_call clone_size d_call cdr3_nt cdr3_aa
15 TRBJ1-1 TRBV6-5 - TRBD1 TGTGCCAGCAGTTACACGACAGGGGAGAACACTGAAGCTTTCTTT CASSYTTGENTEAFF
14 TRBJ2-1 TRBV6-5 - - TGTGCCAGCAGTTACGGGGGCGCTATAAATGAGCAGTTCTTC CASSYGGAINEQFF
13 TRBJ1-1 TRBV7-9 - - TGTGCCAGCACCCCACCCGGGGTCACTGAAGCTTTCTTT CASTPPGVTEAFF
14 TRBJ1-3 TRBV6-5 - TRBD1 TGTGCCAGCAGCAGGGACAGGGGGCTAGACACCATATATTTT CASSRDRGLDTIYF
15 TRBJ2-1 TRBV5-5 - TRBD2 TGTGCCAGCAGCTGGGAAGCGGGATCCTACAATGAGCAGTTCTTC CASSWEAGSYNEQFF
16 TRBJ1-2 TRBV5-1 - - TGCGCCAGCAGCTTGGAGGTAGGCGGGTACGGCTATGGCTACACCTTC CASSLEVGGYGYGYTF
14 TRBJ1-1 TRBV19 - - TGTGCCAGTAGAATAAGACAGCGGGACACTGAAGCTTTCTTT CASRIRQRDTEAFF
12 TRBJ1-2 TRBV30 - - TGTGCCTGGAGTGTCAGTCGGAGGGGCTACACCTTC CAWSVSRRGYTF
14 TRBJ1-6 TRBV27 once TRBD1 TGTGCCAGCAGTGACAGGGTGGCCAATTCACCCCTCCACTTT CASSDRVANSPLHF
15 TRBJ2-5 TRBV6-1 - TRBD2 TGTGCCAGCAGTGAACTAGCGGGGGGCCAAGAGACCCAGTACTTC CASSELAGGQETQYF
13 TRBJ2-5 TRBV29-1 - - TGCAGCGAGGGCAGGGCGTACCAAGAGACCCAGTACTTC CSEGRAYQETQYF
17 TRBJ2-3 TRBV11-3 few TRBD1 TGTGCCAGCAGCTTAGCGGACAGGGGGCTTGAGACAGATACGCAGTATTTT CASSLADRGLETDTQYF
15 TRBJ1-2 TRBV7-8 - - TGTGCCAGCAGCTCCCTATCGGCAGGGGCATATGGCTACACCTTC CASSSLSAGAYGYTF
14 TRBJ2-7 TRBV5-6 - - TGTGCCAGCAGCTTGGAACACGCCTTCTACGAGCAGTACTTC CASSLEHAFYEQYF
14 TRBJ2-3 TRBV27 few TRBD2 TGTGCCAGCAGTCCGCGTAGCGGGAGAGATACGCAGTATTTT CASSPRSGRDTQYF
14 TRBJ2-7 TRBV2 - TRBD1 TGTGCCAGCAGCGAACAGGGGGCGGGGTACGAGCAGTACTTC CASSEQGAGYEQYF
12 TRBJ1-4 TRBV28 - TRBD1 TGTGCCAGCTACGGACAGGAGGGAAAACTGTTTTTT CASYGQEGKLFF
16 TRBJ2-5 TRBV5-8 - TRBD2 TGTGCCAGCAGCTTGGCTAGCGGGAGGTTCCCAGAGACCCAGTACTTC CASSLASGRFPETQYF
14 TRBJ2-5 TRBV11-2 - - TGTGCCAGCAGCTTACTTAGCGGCCAAGAGACCCAGTACTTC CASSLLSGQETQYF
14 TRBJ2-3 TRBV15 - - TGTGCCACCAGCATAGCCCTGGGGGGAGATACGCAGTATTTT CATSIALGGDTQYF
16 TRBJ2-1 TRBV7-9 - TRBD1 TGTTCCAGCAGCAGGACAGGGGCTAATTCCTACAATGAGCAGTTCTTC CSSSRTGANSYNEQFF
15 TRBJ2-7 TRBV7-9 - TRBD1 TGTGCCAGCAGCGGAGATGCAGGGGGTGGCTACGAGCAGTACTTC CASSGDAGGGYEQYF
17 TRBJ2-2 TRBV11-2 few - TGTGCCAGCAGCTTGTACGAGGTATTACTGACCACCGGGGAGCTGTTTTTT CASSLYEVLLTTGELFF
13 TRBJ2-2 TRBV6-4 - - TGTGCCAGCAGTGAGACAAACACCGGGGAGCTGTTTTTT CASSETNTGELFF
14 TRBJ2-3 TRBV7-9 - TRBD1 TGTGCCAGCAGTTACAGGGGCCCGGCAGATACGCAGTATTTT CASSYRGPADTQYF
17 TRBJ2-5 TRBV2 - TRBD2 TGTGCCAGCAACGGGGTCTGGAGCGGGGGGAGAATAGAGACCCAGTACTTC CASNGVWSGGRIETQYF
19 TRBJ2-6 TRBV2 - TRBD1 TGTGCCAGCAGTGCAAGGGGGACAGGGAGGAGCTCTGGGGCCAACGTCCTGACTTTC CASSARGTGRSSGANVLTF
15 TRBJ2-1 TRBV28 - - TGTGCCAGCAGAGGCGGAGCCGCCTCGAACAATGAGCAGTTCTTC CASRGGAASNNEQFF
15 TRBJ1-1 TRBV7-8 - TRBD1 TGTGCCAGCGAGGTTGGACAGGGGATGAACACTGAAGCTTTCTTT CASEVGQGMNTEAFF
15 TRBJ1-2 TRBV5-4 - - TGTGCCAGCAGCTTGGATCTGCGGGTTACGGATGGCTACACCTTC CASSLDLRVTDGYTF
15 TRBJ2-7 TRBV4-3 - TRBD2 TGCGCCAGCAGCCAACTACTAGCGGGAGGATTCGAGCAGTACTTC CASSQLLAGGFEQYF
15 TRBJ1-5 TRBV28 - TRBD1 TGTGCCAGCAGTTTAAGGAGGGGGCTTGGACAGCCCCAGCATTTT CASSLRRGLGQPQHF
17 TRBJ2-6 TRBV10-1 - - TGCGCCAGCAGTGATCCCGCCCGCGAAGCTGGGGCCAACGTCCTGACTTTC CASSDPAREAGANVLTF
17 TRBJ2-1 TRBV7-3 - - TGTGCCAGCAGCTTGCCGGGAGAGGCTGAAGGTGACAATGAGCAGTTCTTC CASSLPGEAEGDNEQFF
12 TRBJ2-7 TRBV7-9 - - TGTGCCAGCAGCTTATCGGGTGGCGAGCAGTACTTC CASSLSGGEQYF
20 TRBJ1-3 TRBV12-2 - - TGTGCAAGTCGCTTGCGGGGCCACAGGGGGCTCAGGTCCTCTGGAAACACCATATATTTT CASRLRGHRGLRSSGNTIYF
13 TRBJ2-3 TRBV9 - - TGTGCCAGCAGCCCCTCGGCGGGAGATACGCAGTATTTT CASSPSAGDTQYF
18 TRBJ1-4 TRBV30 - - TGTGCCTGGAGTGTACATCTATCCGGGCGGGGGTTTAATGAAAAACTGTTTTTT CAWSVHLSGRGFNEKLFF
13 TRBJ1-5 TRBV19 - - TGTGCCAGTAGTATACGATCTACGGGGCCCCAGCATTTT CASSIRSTGPQHF
17 TRBJ2-4 TRBV7-6 - - TGTGCCAGCAGCTTAGCGCAAGGAGGACTAGCCAAAAACATTCAGTACTTC CASSLAQGGLAKNIQYF
13 TRBJ2-1 TRBV5-1 - TRBD1 TGCGCCAGCAGCTCTACCACAGGGGGGTATCAGTTCTTC CASSSTTGGYQFF
13 TRBJ2-7 TRBV18 - TRBD1 TGTGCCAGCGGGAAGGGACAGACCTACGAGCAGTACTTC CASGKGQTYEQYF
13 TRBJ2-3 TRBV29-1 once - TGCAGCGTTGGGGGGGGCCGGGGAGATACGCAGTATTTT CSVGGGRGDTQYF
15 TRBJ2-3 TRBV7-2 - - TGTGCCAGCAGCTTAGCCATCGGTAGCACAGATACGCAGTATTTT CASSLAIGSTDTQYF
15 TRBJ1-5 TRBV4-1 - - TGCGCCAGCAGCCAAGACGGTCAGGGTAATCAGCCCCAGCATTTT CASSQDGQGNQPQHF
16 TRBJ2-3 TRBV19 few TRBD1 TGTGCCAGTAGTTTTCGTCGGGCAGGGGGCGCAGATACGCAGTATTTT CASSFRRAGGADTQYF
14 TRBJ1-5 TRBV28 - TRBD1 TGTGCCGCCGGGGAACAGGGGAGCAATCAGCCCCAGCATTTT CAAGEQGSNQPQHF
14 TRBJ2-7 TRBV5-1 few - TGCGCCAGCAGCCACAGGGAGGGGGCCTACGAGCAGTACTTC CASSHREGAYEQYF